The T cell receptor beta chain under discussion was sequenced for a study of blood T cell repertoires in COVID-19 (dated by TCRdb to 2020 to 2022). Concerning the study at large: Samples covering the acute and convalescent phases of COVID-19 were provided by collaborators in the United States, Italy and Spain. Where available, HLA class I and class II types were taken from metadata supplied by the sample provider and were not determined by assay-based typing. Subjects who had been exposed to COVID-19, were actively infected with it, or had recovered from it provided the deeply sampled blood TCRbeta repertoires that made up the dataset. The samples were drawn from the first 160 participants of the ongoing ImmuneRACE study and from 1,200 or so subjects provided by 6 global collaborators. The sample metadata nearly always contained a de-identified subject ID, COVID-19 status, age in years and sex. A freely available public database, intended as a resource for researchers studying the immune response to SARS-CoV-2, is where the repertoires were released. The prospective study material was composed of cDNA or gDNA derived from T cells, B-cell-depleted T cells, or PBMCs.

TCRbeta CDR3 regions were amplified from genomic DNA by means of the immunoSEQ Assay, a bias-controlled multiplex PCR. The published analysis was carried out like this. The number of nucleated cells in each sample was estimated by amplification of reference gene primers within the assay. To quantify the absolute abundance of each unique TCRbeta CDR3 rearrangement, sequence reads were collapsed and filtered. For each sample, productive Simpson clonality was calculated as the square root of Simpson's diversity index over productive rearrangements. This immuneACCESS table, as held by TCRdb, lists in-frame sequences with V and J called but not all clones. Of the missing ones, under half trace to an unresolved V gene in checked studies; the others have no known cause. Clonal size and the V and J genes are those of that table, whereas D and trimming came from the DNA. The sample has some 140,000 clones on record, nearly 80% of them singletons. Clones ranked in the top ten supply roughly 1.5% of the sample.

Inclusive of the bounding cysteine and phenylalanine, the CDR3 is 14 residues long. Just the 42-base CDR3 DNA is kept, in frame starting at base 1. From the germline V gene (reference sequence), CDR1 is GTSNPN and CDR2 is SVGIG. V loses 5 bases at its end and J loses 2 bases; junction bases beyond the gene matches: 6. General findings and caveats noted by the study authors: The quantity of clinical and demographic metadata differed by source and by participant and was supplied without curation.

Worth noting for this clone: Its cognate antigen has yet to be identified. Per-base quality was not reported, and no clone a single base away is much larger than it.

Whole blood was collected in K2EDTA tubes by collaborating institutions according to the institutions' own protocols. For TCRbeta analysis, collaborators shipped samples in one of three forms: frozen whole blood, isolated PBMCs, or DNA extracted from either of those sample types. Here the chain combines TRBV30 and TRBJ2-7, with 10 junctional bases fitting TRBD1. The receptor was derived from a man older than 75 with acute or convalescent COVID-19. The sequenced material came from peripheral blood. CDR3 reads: CAWGRGTGAYEQYF. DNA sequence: TGTGCCTGGGGGAGGGGGACAGGGGCCTACGAGCAGTACTTC.